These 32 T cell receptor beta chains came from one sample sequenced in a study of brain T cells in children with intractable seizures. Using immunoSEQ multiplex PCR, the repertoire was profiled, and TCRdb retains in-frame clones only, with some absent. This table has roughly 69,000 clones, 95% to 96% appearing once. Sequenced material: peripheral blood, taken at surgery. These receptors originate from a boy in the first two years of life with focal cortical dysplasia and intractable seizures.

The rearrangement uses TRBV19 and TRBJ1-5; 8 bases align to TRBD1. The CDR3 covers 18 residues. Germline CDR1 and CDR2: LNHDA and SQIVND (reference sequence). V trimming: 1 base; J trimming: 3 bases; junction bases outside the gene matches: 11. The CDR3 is CASSIGGDRRGANQPQHF. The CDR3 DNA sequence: TGTGCCAGTAGTATAGGAGGGGACAGGCGAGGGGCCAATCAGCCCCAGCATTTT.

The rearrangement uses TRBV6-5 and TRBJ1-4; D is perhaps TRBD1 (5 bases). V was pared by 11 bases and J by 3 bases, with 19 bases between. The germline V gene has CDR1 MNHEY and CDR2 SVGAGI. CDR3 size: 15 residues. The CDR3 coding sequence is TGTGCCTCCCGAGGAGGACACGCGCCTAATGAAAAACTGTTTTTT. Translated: CASRGGHAPNEKLFF.

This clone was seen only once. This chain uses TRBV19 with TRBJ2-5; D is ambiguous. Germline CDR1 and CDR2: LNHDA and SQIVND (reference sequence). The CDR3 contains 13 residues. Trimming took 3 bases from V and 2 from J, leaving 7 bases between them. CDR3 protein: CASSIGPQETQYF. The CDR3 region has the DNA TGTGCCAGTAGTATCGGGCCACAAGAGACCCAGTACTTC.

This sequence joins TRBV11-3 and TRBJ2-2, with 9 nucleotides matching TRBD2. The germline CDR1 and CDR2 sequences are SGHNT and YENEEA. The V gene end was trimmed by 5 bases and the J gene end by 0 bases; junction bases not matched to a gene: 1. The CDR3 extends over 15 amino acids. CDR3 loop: CASSPSGANTGELFF. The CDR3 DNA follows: TGTGCCAGCAGCCCTAGCGGGGCGAACACCGGGGAGCTGTTTTTT.

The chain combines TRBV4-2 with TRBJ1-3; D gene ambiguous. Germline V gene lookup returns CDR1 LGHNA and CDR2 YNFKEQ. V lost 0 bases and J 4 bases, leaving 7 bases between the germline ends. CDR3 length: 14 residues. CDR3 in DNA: TGTGCCAGCAGCCAAGAAGTGGACGGAAACACCATATATTTT. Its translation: CASSQEVDGNTIYF.

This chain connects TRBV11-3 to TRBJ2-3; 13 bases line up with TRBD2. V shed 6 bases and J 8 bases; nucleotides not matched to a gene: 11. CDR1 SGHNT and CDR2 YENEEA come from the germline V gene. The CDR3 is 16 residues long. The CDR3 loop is CASSGRTSGGPGTQYF. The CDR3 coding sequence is TGTGCCAGCAGTGGTCGGACTAGCGGGGGTCCCGGTACGCAGTATTTT.

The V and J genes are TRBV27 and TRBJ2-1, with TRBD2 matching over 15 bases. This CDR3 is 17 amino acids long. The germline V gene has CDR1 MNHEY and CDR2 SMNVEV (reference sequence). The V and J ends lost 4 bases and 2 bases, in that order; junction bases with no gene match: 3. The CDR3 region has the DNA TGTGCCAGCAGTTCCCGGACTAGCGGGAGGGCCTACAATGAGCAGTTCTTC. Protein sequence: CASSSRTSGRAYNEQFF.

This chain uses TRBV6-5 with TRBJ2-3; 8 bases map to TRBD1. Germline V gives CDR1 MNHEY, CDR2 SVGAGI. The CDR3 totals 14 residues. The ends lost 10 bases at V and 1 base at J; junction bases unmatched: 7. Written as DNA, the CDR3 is TGTGCCACCCAAAGACAGGGGCGCACAGATACGCAGTATTTT. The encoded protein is CATQRQGRTDTQYF.

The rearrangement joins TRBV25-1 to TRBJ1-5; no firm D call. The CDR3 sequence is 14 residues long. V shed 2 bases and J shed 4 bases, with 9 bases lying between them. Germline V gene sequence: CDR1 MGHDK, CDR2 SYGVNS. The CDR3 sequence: CASSEVGGNQPQHF. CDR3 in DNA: TGTGCCAGCAGTGAAGTTGGAGGGAATCAGCCCCAGCATTTT.

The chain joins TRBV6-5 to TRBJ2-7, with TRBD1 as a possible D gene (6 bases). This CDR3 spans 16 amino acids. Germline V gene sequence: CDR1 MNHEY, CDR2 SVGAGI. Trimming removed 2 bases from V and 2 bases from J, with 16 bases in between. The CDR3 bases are TGTGCCAGCAGTTACGGCTGGGCAGGGGAGACCTACGAGCAGTACTTC. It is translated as CASSYGWAGETYEQYF.

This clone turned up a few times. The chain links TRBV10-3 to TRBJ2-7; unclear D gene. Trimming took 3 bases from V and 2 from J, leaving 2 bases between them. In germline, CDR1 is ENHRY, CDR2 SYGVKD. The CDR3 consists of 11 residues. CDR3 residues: CAISDTYEQYF. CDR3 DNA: TGTGCCATCAGTGACACCTACGAGCAGTACTTC.

In DNA, the CDR3 is TGCGCCAGCAGCTGGACTAGCGGGAACAATGAGCAGTTCTTC. Protein product: CASSWTSGNNEQFF. The rearrangement links TRBV5-1 to TRBJ2-1; TRBD2 matches 12 bases. The germline CDR1 and CDR2 sequences are SGHRS and YFSETQ. The trim removed 3 bases at V and 5 bases at J, leaving 0 bases unmatched. CDR3 length: 14 residues. The whole variable domain, remainder taken from reference TRBV5-1 and TRBJ2-1, is KAGVTQTPRYLIKTRGQQVTLSCSPISGHRSVSWYQQTPGQGLQFLFEYFSETQRNKGNFPGRFSGRQFSNSRSEMNVSTLELGDSALYLCASSWTSGNNEQFFGPGTRLTVL.

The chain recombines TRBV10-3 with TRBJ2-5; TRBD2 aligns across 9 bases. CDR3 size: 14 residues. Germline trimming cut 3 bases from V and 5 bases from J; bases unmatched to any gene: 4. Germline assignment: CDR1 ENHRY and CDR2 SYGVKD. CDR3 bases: TGTGCCATCAGTGACGCGGGAGGGGGGGAGACCCAGTACTTC. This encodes CAISDAGGGETQYF.

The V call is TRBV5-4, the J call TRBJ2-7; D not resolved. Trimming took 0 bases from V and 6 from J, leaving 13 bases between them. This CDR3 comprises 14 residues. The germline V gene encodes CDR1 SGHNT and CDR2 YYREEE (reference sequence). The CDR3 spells CASSLGFGFSEQYF. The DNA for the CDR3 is TGTGCCAGCAGCTTGGGGTTTGGGTTTTCCGAGCAGTACTTC.

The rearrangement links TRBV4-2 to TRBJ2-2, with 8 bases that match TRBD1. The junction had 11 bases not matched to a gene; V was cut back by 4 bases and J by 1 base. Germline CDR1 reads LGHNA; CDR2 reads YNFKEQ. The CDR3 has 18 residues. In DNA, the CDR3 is TGTGCCAGCAGCCCTGATCCCGGACAGGGTAAGAACACCGGGGAGCTGTTTTTT. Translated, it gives CASSPDPGQGKNTGELFF.

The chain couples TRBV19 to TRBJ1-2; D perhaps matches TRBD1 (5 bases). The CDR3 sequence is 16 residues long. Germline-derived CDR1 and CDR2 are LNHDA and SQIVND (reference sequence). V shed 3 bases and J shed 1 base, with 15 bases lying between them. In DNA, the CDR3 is TGTGCCAGTAGTATTGGTTCGGGGGTCGGTAACTATGGCTACACCTTC. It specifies CASSIGSGVGNYGYTF. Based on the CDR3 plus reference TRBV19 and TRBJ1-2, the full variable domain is DGGITQSPKYLFRKEGQNVTLSCEQNLNHDAMYWYRQDPGQGLRLIYYSQIVNDFQKGDIAEGYSVSREKKESFPLTVTSAQKNPTAFYLCASSIGSGVGNYGYTFGSGTRLTVV.

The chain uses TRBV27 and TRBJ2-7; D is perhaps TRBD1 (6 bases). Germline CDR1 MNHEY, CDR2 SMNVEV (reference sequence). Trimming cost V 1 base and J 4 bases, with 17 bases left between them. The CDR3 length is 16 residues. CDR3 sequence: CASSLFSQGPKYEQYF. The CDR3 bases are TGTGCCAGCAGTTTATTTAGTCAGGGGCCAAAATACGAGCAGTACTTC.

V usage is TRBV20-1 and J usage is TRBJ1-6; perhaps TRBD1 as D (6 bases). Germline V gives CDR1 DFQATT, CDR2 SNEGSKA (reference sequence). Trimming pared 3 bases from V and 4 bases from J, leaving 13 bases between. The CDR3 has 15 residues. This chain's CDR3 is CSASRLTGYNSPLHF. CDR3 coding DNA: TGCAGTGCTAGTCGATTGACAGGTTATAATTCACCCCTCCACTTT.

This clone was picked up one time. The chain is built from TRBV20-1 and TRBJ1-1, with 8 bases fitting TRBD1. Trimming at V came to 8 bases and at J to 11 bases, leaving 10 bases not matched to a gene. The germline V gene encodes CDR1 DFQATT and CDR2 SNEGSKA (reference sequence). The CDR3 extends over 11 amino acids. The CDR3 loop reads CSPWTGRSAFF. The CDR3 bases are TGCAGTCCCTGGACAGGGAGAAGCGCTTTCTTT.

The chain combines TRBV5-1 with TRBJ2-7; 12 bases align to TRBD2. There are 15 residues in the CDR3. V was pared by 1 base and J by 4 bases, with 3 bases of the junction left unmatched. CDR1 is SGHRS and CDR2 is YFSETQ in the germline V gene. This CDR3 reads CASSLRLAGVYEQYF. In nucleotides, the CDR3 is TGCGCCAGCAGCTTGAGACTAGCGGGAGTTTACGAGCAGTACTTC.

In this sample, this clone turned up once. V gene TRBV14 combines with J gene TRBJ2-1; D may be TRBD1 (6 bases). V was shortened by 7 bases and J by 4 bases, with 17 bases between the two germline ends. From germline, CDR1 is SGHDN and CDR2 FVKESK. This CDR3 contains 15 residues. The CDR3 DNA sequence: TGTGCCAGCACCACAGGGCCGGGGCTATACAATGAGCAGTTCTTC. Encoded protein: CASTTGPGLYNEQFF. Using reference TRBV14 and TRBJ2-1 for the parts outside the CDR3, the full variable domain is EAGVTQFPSHSVIEKGQTVTLRCDPISGHDNLYWYRRVMGKEIKFLLHFVKESKQDESGMPNNRFLAERTGGTYSTLKVQPAELEDSGVYFCASTTGPGLYNEQFFGPGTRLTVL.

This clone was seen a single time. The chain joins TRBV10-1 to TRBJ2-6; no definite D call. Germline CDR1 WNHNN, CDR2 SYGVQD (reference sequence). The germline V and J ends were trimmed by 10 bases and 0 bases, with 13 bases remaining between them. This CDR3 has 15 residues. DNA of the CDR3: TGCGCCACCGAAACATCCGACTCTGGGGCCAACGTCCTGACTTTC. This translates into CATETSDSGANVLTF.

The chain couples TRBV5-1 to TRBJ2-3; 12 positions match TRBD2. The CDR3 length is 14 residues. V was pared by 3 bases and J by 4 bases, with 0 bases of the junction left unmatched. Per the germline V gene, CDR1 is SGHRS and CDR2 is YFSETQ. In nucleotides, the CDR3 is TGCGCCAGCAGCTGGACTAGCGGGGCAGATACGCAGTATTTT. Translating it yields CASSWTSGADTQYF.

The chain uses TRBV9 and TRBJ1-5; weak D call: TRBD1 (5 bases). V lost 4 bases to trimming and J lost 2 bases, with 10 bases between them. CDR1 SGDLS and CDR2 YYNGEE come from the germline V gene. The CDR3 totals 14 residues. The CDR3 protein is CASSRGGGNQPQHF. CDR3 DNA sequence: TGTGCCAGCAGCCGGGGGGGTGGCAATCAGCCCCAGCATTTT.

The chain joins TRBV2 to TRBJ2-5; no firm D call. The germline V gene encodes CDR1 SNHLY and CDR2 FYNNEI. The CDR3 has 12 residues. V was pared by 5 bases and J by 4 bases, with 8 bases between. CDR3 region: CASSFPRETQYF. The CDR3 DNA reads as TGTGCCAGCAGTTTTCCCAGAGAGACCCAGTACTTC.

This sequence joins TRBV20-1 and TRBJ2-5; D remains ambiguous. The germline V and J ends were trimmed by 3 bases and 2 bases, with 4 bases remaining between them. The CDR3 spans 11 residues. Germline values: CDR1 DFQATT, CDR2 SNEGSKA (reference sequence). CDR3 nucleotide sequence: TGCAGTGCTAGCCTGCAAGAGACCCAGTACTTC. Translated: CSASLQETQYF.

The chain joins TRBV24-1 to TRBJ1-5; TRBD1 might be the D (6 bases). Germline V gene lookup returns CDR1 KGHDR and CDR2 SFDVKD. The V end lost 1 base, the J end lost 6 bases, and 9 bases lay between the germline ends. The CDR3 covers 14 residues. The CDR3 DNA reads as TGTGCCACCAGTGATTTAAACAGGGCTCAGCCCCAGCATTTT. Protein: CATSDLNRAQPQHF.

The CDR3 DNA reads as TGTGCCAGCAGTTTCCAGGGGAGCTCCTATAATTCACCCCTCCACTTT. Translation: CASSFQGSSYNSPLHF. V usage is TRBV28 and J usage is TRBJ1-6, with a possible D match to TRBD1 (6 bases). Germline lookup yields CDR1 MDHEN and CDR2 SYDVKM. Trimming cost V 3 bases and J 0 bases, with 9 bases left between them. There are 16 residues in the CDR3.

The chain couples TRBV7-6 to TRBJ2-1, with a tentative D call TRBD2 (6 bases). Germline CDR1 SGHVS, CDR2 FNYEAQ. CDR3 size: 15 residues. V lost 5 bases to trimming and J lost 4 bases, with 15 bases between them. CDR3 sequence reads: CASSLRDSLYNEQFF. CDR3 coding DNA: TGTGCCAGCAGCCTCCGGGACTCCTTGTACAATGAGCAGTTCTTC.

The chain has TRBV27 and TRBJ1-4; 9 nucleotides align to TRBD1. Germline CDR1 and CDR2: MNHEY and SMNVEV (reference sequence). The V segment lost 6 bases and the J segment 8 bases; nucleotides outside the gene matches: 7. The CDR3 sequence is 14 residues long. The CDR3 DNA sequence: TGTGCCAGCAGCTACGGGACAGGGAGCGAAAAACTGTTTTTT. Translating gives CASSYGTGSEKLFF.

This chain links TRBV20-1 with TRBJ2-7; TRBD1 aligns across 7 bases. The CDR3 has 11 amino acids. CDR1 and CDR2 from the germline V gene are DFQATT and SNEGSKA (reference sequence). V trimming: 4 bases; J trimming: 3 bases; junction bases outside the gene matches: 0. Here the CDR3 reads CSATGGYEQYF. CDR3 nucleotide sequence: TGCAGTGCTACAGGGGGCTACGAGCAGTACTTC.

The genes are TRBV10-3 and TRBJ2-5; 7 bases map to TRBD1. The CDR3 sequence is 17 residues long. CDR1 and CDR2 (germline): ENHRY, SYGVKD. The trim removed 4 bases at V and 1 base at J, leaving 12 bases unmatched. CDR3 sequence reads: CAISVRLGTATQETQYF. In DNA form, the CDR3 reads TGTGCCATCAGTGTTCGCTTGGGGACAGCAACCCAAGAGACCCAGTACTTC.